This T cell receptor (beta chain) stems from a study of T cell responses to AZD1222 COVID-19 vaccine. The study, taken as a whole, reports: In a largely white British group with more females than males, clonal diversity was possibly underestimated. No day 14 peak samples; only post-peak repertoires were characterized. Of the AZD1222 recipients, only 5 to 7 were seropositive at baseline. Vaccine-associated CD4 TCRs ranged over spike, dominating at 160-218 and 743-854.

Generated by immunoSEQ multiplex PCR, the TCRdb table keeps only in-frame clones and is missing some. Found here are some 25,000 clones, approximately 85% of them singletons; the top ten hold around 2.9%. Trimming took 8 bases from V and 3 from J; bases not matched to a gene: 10. CDR3 length: 15 residues. Looked up from germline, CDR1 is ENHRY and CDR2 is SYGVKD. Turning to this clone: The antigen is not known.

The receptor comes from an adult who received the AZD1222 COVID-19 vaccine. The rearrangement joins TRBV10-3 to TRBJ2-1, with TRBD1 matching 7 bases. The specimen comprised peripheral blood, sampled 28 days after the second AZD1222 dose. CDR3 sequence reads: CAIGSQGENYNEQFF. CDR3 sequence (DNA): TGTGCCATCGGATCTCAGGGGGAGAACTACAATGAGCAGTTCTTC.